A selection of T cell receptor beta chains follows, all from one sample in a study of Ad26.COV2.S vaccination and SARS-CoV-2 variants. TCRdb's table, derived via immunoSEQ multiplex PCR, lists solely in-frame clones and lacks some. This table holds hundreds of thousands of clones, 80% to 95% found once. Sequencing used peripheral blood, obtained in a trial of Ad26.COV2.S vaccine versus placebo. Receptors were obtained from a person between 18 and 60 years old who received the Ad26.COV2.S COVID-19 vaccine or a placebo. Both conserved end residues are part of each CDR3. A D gene is named only where the DNA matches it firmly. Clone size is given for some rows only: seen once, a few or many times, or a class if the clone is expanded.

clone_size j_call d_call cdr3_length v_call cdr3_nt cdr3_aa
NA TRBJ1-1 NA 12 TRBV29-1 TGCAGCGGTGCGTGGGGATGGGCTGAAGCTTTCTTT CSGAWGWAEAFF
NA TRBJ2-1 TRBD2 16 TRBV5-1 TGCGCCAGCAGCTTGGTGGCGGGAGGATCCTACAATGAGCAGTTCTTC CASSLVAGGSYNEQFF
NA TRBJ1-6 NA 15 TRBV5-1 TGCGCCAGCAGGTTGACCTGGTCCTATAATTCACCCCTCCACTTT CASRLTWSYNSPLHF
many TRBJ2-3 TRBD1 16 TRBV7-6 TGTGCCAGCAGCTTAGAACAGGGGTTAAGCACAGATACGCAGTATTTT CASSLEQGLSTDTQYF
once TRBJ2-3 NA 15 TRBV7-2 TGTGCCAGCAGCTTAGTTGTAGCGGCCACAGATACGCAGTATTTT CASSLVVAATDTQYF
NA TRBJ1-1 NA 12 TRBV29-1 TGCAGCGCGAGGGGCGCCTTCACTGAAGCTTTCTTT CSARGAFTEAFF
once TRBJ2-1 TRBD2 13 TRBV10-3 TGTGCCGTCAGCGGGAGGGCCTACAATGAGCAGTTCTTC CAVSGRAYNEQFF
NA TRBJ2-1 NA 16 TRBV9 TGTGCCAGCATACCCCCCCCAGCGGACAGAAACAATGAGCAGTTCTTC CASIPPPADRNNEQFF
NA TRBJ2-2 NA 15 TRBV9 TGTGCCAGCAATCCCCATCGGATTGACACCGGGGAGCTGTTTTTT CASNPHRIDTGELFF
few TRBJ1-1 NA 13 TRBV6-6 TGTGCCAGCAGCAAGGACGCGGACACTGAAGCTTTCTTT CASSKDADTEAFF
NA TRBJ2-1 TRBD2 14 TRBV10-3 TGTGCCATCGGGGGACTAGCGATTAACAATGAGCAGTTCTTC CAIGGLAINNEQFF
NA TRBJ1-1 NA 13 TRBV6-5 TGTGCCAGCAGTTATATGGGGAACACTGAAGCTTTCTTT CASSYMGNTEAFF
NA TRBJ2-3 NA 14 TRBV19 TGTGCCAGTAGTATTACGGATTACACAGATACGCAGTATTTT CASSITDYTDTQYF
NA TRBJ1-2 NA 12 TRBV24-1 TGTGCCACCAGTGATGCAGGCTATGGCTACACCTTC CATSDAGYGYTF
NA TRBJ2-7 NA 15 TRBV7-8 TGTGCCAGCAGCCCCCAGGGTGGGGCCTCCTACGAGCAGTACTTC CASSPQGGASYEQYF
NA TRBJ2-5 NA 13 TRBV11-2 TGTGCCAGCAGCATAGGACACCAAGAGACCCAGTACTTC CASSIGHQETQYF
NA TRBJ1-2 TRBD1 16 TRBV18 TGTGCCAGCTCACCAAGGAGGACAGGGGTTGGGGATGGCTACACCTTC CASSPRRTGVGDGYTF
NA TRBJ2-3 TRBD2 16 TRBV9 TGTGCCAGCAGCGTAGGGACTAGCGGGAGCACAGATACGCAGTATTTT CASSVGTSGSTDTQYF
once TRBJ1-2 NA 12 TRBV29-1 TGCAGCGTCGTACTCCAGACACAGGGTAAAACCTTC CSVVLQTQGKTF
NA TRBJ2-1 NA 17 TRBV7-2 TGTGCCAGCAGCCCCTGGGGGCGGGGGAGCTCCTACAATGAGCAGTTCTTC CASSPWGRGSSYNEQFF
NA TRBJ2-5 NA 12 TRBV5-6 TGTGCCAGCAGCATAGGCGGGAAGACCCAGTACTTC CASSIGGKTQYF
NA TRBJ2-7 TRBD1 15 TRBV4-2 TGTGCCAGCAGCCAAGCGCTGGGACAGAACTACGAGCAGTACTTC CASSQALGQNYEQYF
NA TRBJ1-4 NA 14 TRBV5-1 TGCGCCAGCACTTATGGGGGCACTAATGAAAAACTGTTTTTT CASTYGGTNEKLFF
NA TRBJ2-5 NA 12 TRBV11-2 TGTGCCAGCAGCTTAGTATCCGAGACCCAGTACTTC CASSLVSETQYF
few TRBJ1-5 NA 13 TRBV12-5 TGTGCTAGTGGTTTTAATAGCAATCAGCCCCAGCATTTT CASGFNSNQPQHF
NA TRBJ1-4 NA 15 TRBV4-3 TGCGCCAGCAGCCAAGATTGGCGGCCAGGGGAAAAACTGTTTTTT CASSQDWRPGEKLFF
NA TRBJ2-1 NA 14 TRBV20-1 TGCAGTGCTAGTCGGCTAGCGTGGTACAATGAGCAGTTCTTC CSASRLAWYNEQFF
NA TRBJ2-3 NA 15 TRBV10-3 TGTGCCGCCCGTGACCCGGGAGAGTCCACAGATACGCAGTATTTT CAARDPGESTDTQYF
NA TRBJ1-4 NA 16 TRBV7-2 TGTGCCAGCAGCTTTGGAGGGATGGGCACTAATGAAAAACTGTTTTTT CASSFGGMGTNEKLFF
NA TRBJ1-2 NA 13 TRBV19 TGTGCCAGTAACAACGACAACTACTATGGCTACACCTTC CASNNDNYYGYTF
NA TRBJ2-7 NA 12 TRBV29-1 TGCAGCGTCTACACTCACAGGGTTGAGCAGTACTTC CSVYTHRVEQYF
NA TRBJ2-3 NA 13 TRBV5-1 TGCGCCAGCAGCGGAACTGTCACAGATACGCAGTATTTT CASSGTVTDTQYF
NA TRBJ1-2 TRBD1 12 TRBV29-1 TGCAGCGCCGACAGGGGGATCTATGGCTACACCTTC CSADRGIYGYTF
NA TRBJ2-5 NA 13 TRBV10-3 TGTGCCATCAGGGAAGGACCTCCTGAGACCCAGTACTTC CAIREGPPETQYF
NA TRBJ2-1 NA 16 TRBV9 TGTGCCAGCAGCGCCATAGGGGGGCAGCACCACAATGAGCAGTTCTTC CASSAIGGQHHNEQFF
NA TRBJ1-4 TRBD1 14 TRBV19 TGTGCCAGTGCAAGACAGGGGCCGAATGAAAAACTGTTTTTT CASARQGPNEKLFF
NA TRBJ1-1 NA 13 TRBV10-3 TGTGCCATCAGTGTGACAGGGAACACTGAAGCTTTCTTT CAISVTGNTEAFF
NA TRBJ1-2 NA 13 TRBV28 TGTGCCAGCGGTGGTCGGGGCCTGGATGGCTACACCTTC CASGGRGLDGYTF
NA TRBJ2-3 NA 13 TRBV19 TGTGCCAGTAGTATATCTGGTCCAGATACGCAGTATTTT CASSISGPDTQYF
NA TRBJ1-2 NA 16 TRBV28 TGTGCCAGCAGCATCTCCGGGACTACGGGTAACTATGGCTACACCTTC CASSISGTTGNYGYTF
NA TRBJ1-2 NA 19 TRBV9 TGTGCCAGCAGCGTAGCTACAGGCCTTAGGATTGACGCTAACTATGGCTACACCTTC CASSVATGLRIDANYGYTF
NA TRBJ2-1 TRBD2 16 TRBV4-3 TGCGCCAGCAGGCCTACTCTAGCGGCCATAGGGTATGAGCAGTTCTTC CASRPTLAAIGYEQFF
NA TRBJ2-7 NA 12 TRBV29-1 TGCAGCGTTGACACAGGAGTATACGAGCAGTACTTC CSVDTGVYEQYF
NA TRBJ1-3 NA 18 TRBV7-2 TGTGCCAGCAGCCCCTACCTTTGGTCAGGGGCCGGCGGAAACACCATATATTTT CASSPYLWSGAGGNTIYF